This TCR beta chain appears in the sequencing data of a study of blood T cell repertoires in COVID-19. Study overall: Collection of acute and convalescent COVID-19 samples took place in the United States, Italy and Spain. T cells, B-cell-depleted T cells, or PBMCs supplied cDNA or gDNA.

V was clipped by 7 bases and J by 2 bases, with 15 bases between them. The CDR3 length is 14 residues. Per the germline V gene, CDR1 is SGHAT and CDR2 is FQNNGV. Original analysis: Using reference gene primer amplification, nucleated cell counts were estimated. The method was immunoSEQ multiplex PCR; TCRdb's version includes in-frame clones alone and lacks a portion of them. Clone size and V and J calls were adopted from that table, with D and trimming inferred from the DNA. This sample has over 400,000 clones, with roughly 88% found just once. Sequenced material: peripheral blood. The chain has TRBV11-2 and TRBJ2-7, with D hard to call. This receptor was identified in a human donor in a cohort sampled during active COVID-19. CDR3 protein: CASTPMVGPYEQYF. CDR3 bases: TGTGCCAGCACCCCCATGGTTGGCCCCTACGAGCAGTACTTC.